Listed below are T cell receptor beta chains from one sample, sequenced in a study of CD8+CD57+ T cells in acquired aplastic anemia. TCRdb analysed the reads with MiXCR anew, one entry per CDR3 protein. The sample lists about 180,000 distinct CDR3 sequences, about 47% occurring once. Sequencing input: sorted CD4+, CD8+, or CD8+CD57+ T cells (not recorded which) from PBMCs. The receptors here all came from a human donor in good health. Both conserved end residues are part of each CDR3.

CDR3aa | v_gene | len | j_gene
CASSPTRAGTTRTEAFF | TRBV25-1 | 17 | TRBJ1-1
CASTKLGMSYNEQCF | TRBV19 | 15 | TRBJ2-1
CASSLPLTSGSGDEQFF | TRBV7-9 | 17 | TRBJ2-1
CSVELVRTGYEQYF | TRBV29-1 | 14 | TRBJ2-7
CASSVEGTSRTDTQYF | TRBV9 | 16 | TRBJ2-3
CSAQLGQGTNEQYF | TRBV20-1 | 14 | TRBJ2-7
CATSRDRISYEQYF | TRBV15 | 14 | TRBJ2-7
CGARQDRVETQYF | TRBV20-1 | 13 | TRBJ2-5
CASSEREGHQPQHF | TRBV2 | 14 | TRBJ1-5
CASSLLGQGKYNEQFF | TRBV7-3 | 16 | TRBJ2-1
CASSEYVGGADGYTF | TRBV25-1 | 15 | TRBJ1-2